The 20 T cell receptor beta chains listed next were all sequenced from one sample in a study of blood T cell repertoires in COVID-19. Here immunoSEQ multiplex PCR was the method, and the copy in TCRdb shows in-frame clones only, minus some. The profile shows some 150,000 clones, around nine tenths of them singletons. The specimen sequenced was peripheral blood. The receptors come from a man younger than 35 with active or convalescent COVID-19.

CDR3 sequence (DNA): TGTGCCAGCAGACTGACAGTCTACCTCAATCAGCCCCAGCATTTT. Its translation is CASRLTVYLNQPQHF. This rearrangement joins TRBV28 to TRBJ1-5, with a tentative D call TRBD1 (5 bases). CDR3 length: 15 amino acids. The germline V gene has CDR1 MDHEN and CDR2 SYDVKM. Trimming took 6 bases from V and 3 from J, leaving 15 bases between them.

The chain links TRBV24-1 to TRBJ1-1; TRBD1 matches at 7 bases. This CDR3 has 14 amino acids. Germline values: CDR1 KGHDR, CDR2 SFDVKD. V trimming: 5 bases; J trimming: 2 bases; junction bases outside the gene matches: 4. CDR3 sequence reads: CATSAQGVNTEAFF. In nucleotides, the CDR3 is TGTGCCACCAGTGCCCAGGGGGTAAACACTGAAGCTTTCTTT.

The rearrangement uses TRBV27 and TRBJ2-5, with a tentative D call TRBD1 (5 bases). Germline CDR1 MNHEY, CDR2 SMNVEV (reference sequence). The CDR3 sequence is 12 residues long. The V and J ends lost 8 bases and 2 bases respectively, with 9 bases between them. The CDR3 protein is CASPNRQETQYF. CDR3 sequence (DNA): TGTGCCAGCCCCAACAGGCAAGAGACCCAGTACTTC.

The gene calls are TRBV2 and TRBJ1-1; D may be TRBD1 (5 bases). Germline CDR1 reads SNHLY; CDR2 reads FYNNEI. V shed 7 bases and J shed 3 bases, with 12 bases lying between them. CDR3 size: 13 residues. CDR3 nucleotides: TGTGCCAGCACGGGGGAAGCGGACACTGAAGCTTTCTTT. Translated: CASTGEADTEAFF.

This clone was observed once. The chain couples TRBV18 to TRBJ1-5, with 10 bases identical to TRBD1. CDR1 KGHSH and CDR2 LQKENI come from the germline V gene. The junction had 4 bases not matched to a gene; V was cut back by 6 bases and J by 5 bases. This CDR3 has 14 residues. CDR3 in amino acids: CASSGGQGDQPQHF. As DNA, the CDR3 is TGTGCCAGCTCGGGTGGACAGGGGGATCAGCCCCAGCATTTT.

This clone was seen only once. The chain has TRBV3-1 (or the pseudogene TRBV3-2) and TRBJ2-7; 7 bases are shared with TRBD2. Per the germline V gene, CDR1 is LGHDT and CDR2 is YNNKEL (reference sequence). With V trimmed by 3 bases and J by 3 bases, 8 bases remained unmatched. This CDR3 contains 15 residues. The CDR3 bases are TGTGCCAGCAGCCATTCGACAGCGGGAAACTACGAGCAGTACTTC. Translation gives CASSHSTAGNYEQYF.

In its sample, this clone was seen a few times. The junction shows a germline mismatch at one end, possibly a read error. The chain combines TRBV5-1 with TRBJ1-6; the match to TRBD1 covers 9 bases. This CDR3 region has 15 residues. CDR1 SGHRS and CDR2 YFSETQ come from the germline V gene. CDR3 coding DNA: TGCCCCAGCAGCACGACAGGGGGGGATAATTCACCCCTCCACTTT. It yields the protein CPSSTTGGDNSPLHF.

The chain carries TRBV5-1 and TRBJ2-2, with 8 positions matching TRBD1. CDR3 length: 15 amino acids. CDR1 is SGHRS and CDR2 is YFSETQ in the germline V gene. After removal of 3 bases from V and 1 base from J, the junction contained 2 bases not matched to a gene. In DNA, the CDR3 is TGCGCCAGCAGCTGGGGGACAGGGAACACCGGGGAGCTGTTTTTT. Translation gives CASSWGTGNTGELFF.

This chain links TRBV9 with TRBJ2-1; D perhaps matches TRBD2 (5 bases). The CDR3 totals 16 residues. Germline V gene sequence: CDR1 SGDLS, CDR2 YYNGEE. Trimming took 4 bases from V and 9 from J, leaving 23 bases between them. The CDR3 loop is CASSPGHGVGVGEQFF. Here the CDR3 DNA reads TGTGCCAGCAGCCCCGGGCACGGGGTGGGTGTTGGTGAGCAGTTCTTC.

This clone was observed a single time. The CDR3: CASILAPRDPYEQYF. The CDR3 DNA reads TGTGCCAGCATCCTAGCCCCACGAGACCCCTACGAGCAGTACTTC. The V gene is TRBV6-6, the J gene TRBJ2-7; maybe TRBD2 (5 bases). Germline V gene lookup returns CDR1 MNHNY and CDR2 SVGAGI (reference sequence). The V and J ends lost 7 bases and 2 bases respectively, with 18 bases between them. The CDR3 has 15 residues.

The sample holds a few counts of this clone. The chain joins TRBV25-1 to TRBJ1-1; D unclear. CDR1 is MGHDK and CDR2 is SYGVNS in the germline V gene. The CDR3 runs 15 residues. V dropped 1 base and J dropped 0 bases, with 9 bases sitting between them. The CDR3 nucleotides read TGTGCCAGCAGTGAATCTGCAGATATGAACACTGAAGCTTTCTTT. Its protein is CASSESADMNTEAFF.

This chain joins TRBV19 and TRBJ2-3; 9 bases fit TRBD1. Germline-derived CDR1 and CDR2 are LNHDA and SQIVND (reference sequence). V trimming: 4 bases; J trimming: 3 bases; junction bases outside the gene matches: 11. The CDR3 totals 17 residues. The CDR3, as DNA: TGTGCCAGTAGTAAATCGGACGGACAGGGGATTACAGATACGCAGTATTTT. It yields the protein CASSKSDGQGITDTQYF.

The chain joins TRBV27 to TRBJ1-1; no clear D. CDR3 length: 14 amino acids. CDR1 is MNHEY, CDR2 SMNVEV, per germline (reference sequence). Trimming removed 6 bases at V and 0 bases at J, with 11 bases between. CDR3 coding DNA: TGTGCCAGCAGGGAGGCATGGCTGAACACTGAAGCTTTCTTT. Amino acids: CASREAWLNTEAFF.

The CDR3: CASSFAGETEAFF. CDR3 coding DNA: TGCGCCAGCAGCTTTGCAGGGGAGACTGAAGCTTTCTTT. The chain combines TRBV5-1 with TRBJ1-1; D may be TRBD1 (6 bases). The germline CDR1 and CDR2 sequences are SGHRS and YFSETQ. CDR3 length: 13 residues. Trimming cost V 2 bases and J 5 bases, with 10 bases left between them.

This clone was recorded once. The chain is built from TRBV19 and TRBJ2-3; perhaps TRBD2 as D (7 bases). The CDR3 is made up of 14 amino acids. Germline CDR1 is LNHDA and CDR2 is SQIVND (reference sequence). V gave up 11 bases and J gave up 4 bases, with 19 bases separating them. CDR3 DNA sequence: TGTGCCTGTCGTGGGGGGGCTATCGCAGATACGCAGTATTTT. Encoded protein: CACRGGAIADTQYF.

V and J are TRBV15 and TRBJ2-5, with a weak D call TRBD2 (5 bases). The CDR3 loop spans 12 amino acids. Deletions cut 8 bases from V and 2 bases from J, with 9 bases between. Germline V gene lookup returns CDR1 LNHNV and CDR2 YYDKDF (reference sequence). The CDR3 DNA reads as TGTGCCACCGAGGGCGGGCAAGAGACCCAGTACTTC. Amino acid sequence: CATEGGQETQYF. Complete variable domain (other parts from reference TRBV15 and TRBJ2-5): DAMVIQNPRYQVTQFGKPVTLSCSQTLNHNVMYWYQQKSSQAPKLLFHYYDKDFNNEADTPDNFQSRRPNTSFCFLDIRSPGLGDTAMYLCATEGGQETQYFGPGTRLLVL.

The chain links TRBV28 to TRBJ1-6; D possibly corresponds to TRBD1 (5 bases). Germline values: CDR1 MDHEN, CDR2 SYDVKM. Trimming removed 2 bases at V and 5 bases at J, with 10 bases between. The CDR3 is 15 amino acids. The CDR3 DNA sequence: TGTGCCAGCAGTTTAGGGACTTATGATAATTCACCCCTCCACTTT. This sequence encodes CASSLGTYDNSPLHF.

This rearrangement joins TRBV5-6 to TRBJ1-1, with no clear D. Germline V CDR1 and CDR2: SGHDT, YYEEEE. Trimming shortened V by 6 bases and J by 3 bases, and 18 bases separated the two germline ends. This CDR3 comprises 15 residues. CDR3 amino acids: CASTPWSNSDTEAFF. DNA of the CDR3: TGTGCCAGCACCCCCTGGTCAAACTCTGACACTGAAGCTTTCTTT.

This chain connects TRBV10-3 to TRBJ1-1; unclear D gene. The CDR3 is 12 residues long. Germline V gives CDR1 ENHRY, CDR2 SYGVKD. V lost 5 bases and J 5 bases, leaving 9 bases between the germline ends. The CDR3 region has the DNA TGTGCCATCAGTCCGCAGCGGACTGAAGCTTTCTTT. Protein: CAISPQRTEAFF.

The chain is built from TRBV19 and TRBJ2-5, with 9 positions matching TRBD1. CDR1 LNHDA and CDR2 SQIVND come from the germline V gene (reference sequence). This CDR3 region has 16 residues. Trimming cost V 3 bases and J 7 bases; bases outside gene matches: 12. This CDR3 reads CASSMDWGQGGVTQYF. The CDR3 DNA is TGTGCCAGTAGTATGGATTGGGGACAGGGCGGTGTGACCCAGTACTTC.